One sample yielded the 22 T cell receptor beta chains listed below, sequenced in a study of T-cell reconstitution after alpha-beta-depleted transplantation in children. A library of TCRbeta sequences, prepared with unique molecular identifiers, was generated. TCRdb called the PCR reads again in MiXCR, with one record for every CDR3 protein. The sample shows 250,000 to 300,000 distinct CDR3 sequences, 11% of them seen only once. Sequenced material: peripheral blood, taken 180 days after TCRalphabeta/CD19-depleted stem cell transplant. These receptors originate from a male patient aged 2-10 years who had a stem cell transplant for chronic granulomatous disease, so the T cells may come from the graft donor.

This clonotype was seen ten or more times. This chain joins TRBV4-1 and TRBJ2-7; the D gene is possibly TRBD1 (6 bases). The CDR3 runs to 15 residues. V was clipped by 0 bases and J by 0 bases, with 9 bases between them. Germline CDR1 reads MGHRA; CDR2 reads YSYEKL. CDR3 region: CASSQDRGASYEQYF. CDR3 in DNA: TGCGCCAGCAGCCAAGACAGGGGAGCCTCCTACGAGCAGTACTTC.

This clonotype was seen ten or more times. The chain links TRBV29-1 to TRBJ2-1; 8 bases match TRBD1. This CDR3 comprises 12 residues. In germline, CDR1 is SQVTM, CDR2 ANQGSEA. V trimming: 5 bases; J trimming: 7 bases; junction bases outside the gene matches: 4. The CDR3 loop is CSVFRDRNEQFF. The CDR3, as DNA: TGCAGCGTTTTCCGGGACAGGAATGAGCAGTTCTTC.

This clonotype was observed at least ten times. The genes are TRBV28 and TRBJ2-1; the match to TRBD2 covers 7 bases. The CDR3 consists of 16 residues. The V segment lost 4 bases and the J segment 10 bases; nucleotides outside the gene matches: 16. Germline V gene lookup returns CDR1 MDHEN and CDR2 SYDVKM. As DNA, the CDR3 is TGTGCCAGCAGTTCTATAGCGGGCGGGCGGGAAGAAGAGCAGTTCTTC. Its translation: CASSSIAGGREEEQFF.

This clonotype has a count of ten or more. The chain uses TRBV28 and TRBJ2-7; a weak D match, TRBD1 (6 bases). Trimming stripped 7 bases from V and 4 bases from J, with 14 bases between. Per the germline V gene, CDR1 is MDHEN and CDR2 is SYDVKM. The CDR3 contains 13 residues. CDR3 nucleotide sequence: TGTGCCAGCACTGGGGGCGGAGATTACGAGCAGTACTTC. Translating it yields CASTGGGDYEQYF.

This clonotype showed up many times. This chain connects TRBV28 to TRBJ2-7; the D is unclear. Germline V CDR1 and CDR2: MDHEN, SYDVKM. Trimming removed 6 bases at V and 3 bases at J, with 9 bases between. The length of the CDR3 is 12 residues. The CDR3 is CASRSSVYEQYF. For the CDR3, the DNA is TGTGCCAGCAGATCCAGCGTCTACGAGCAGTACTTC.

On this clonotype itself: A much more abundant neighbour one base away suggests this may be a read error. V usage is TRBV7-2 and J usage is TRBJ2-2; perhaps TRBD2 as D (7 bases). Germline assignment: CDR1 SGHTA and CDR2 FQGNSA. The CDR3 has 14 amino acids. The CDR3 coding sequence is TGTGCCAGCAAAGAGGGGGGGAACACCCGGGAGCTGTTTTTT. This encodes CASKEGGNTRELFF. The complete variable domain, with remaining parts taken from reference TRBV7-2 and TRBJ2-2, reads GAGVSQSPSNKVTEKGKDVELRCDPISGHTALYWYRQSLGQGLEFLIYFQGNSAPDKSGLPSDRFSAERTGGSVSTLTIQRTQQEDSAVYLCASKEGGNTRELFFGEGSRLTVL.

As DNA, the CDR3 is TGTGCCAGCAGTGAACTAGCGGGAGGAGCGTCCGCCGAGCAGTACTTC. This codes for CASSELAGGASAEQYF. The gene calls are TRBV2 and TRBJ2-7; 11 bases line up with TRBD2. This CDR3 has 16 amino acids. The V and J ends lost 2 bases and 6 bases, in that order; junction bases with no gene match: 9. Germline V gene sequence: CDR1 SNHLY, CDR2 FYNNEI.

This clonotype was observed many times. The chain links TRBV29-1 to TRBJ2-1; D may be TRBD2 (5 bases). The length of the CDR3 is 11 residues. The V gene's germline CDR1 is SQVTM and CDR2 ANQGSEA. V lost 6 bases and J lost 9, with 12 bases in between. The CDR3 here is CSVGILGEQFF. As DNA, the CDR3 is TGCAGCGTCGGGATACTCGGTGAGCAGTTCTTC.

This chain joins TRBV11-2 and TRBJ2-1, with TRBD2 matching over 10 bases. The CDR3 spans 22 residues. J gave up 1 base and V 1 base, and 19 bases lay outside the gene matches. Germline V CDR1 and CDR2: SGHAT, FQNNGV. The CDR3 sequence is CASSLVSHMSAGGPWSYNEQFF. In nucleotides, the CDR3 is TGTGCCAGCAGCTTAGTATCTCATATGTCAGCGGGGGGGCCGTGGTCCTACAATGAGCAGTTCTTC. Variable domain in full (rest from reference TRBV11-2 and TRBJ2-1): EAGVAQSPRYKIIEKRQSVAFWCNPISGHATLYWYQQILGQGPKLLIQFQNNGVVDDSQLPKDRFSAERLKGVDSTLKIQPAKLEDSAVYLCASSLVSHMSAGGPWSYNEQFFGPGTRLTVL.

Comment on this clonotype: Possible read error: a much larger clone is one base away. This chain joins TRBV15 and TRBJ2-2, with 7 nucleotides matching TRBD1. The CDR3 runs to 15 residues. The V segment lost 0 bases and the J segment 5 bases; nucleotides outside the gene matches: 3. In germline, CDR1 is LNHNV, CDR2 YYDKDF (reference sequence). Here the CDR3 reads CATSREGGRTGELFF. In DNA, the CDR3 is TGTGCCACCAGCAGAGAAGGGGGCAGGACCGGGGAGCTGTTTTTT.

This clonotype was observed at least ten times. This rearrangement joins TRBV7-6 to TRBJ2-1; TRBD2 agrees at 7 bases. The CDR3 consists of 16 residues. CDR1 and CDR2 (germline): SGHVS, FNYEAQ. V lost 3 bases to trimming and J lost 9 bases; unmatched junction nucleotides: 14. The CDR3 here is CASSLSPGAGKFEQFF. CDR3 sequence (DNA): TGTGCCAGCAGCTTGTCACCGGGAGCGGGGAAATTTGAGCAGTTCTTC.

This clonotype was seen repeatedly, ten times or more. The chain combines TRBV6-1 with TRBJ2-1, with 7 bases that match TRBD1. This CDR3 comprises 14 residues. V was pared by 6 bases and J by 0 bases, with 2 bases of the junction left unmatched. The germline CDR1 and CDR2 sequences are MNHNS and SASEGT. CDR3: CASRTGSSYNEQFF. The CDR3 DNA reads TGTGCCAGCAGGACAGGGAGCTCCTACAATGAGCAGTTCTTC.

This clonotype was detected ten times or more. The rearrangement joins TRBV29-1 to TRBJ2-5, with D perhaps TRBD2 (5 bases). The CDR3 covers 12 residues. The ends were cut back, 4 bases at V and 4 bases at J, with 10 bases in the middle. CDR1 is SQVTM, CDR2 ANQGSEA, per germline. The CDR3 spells CSVAGKLETQYF. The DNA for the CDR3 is TGCAGCGTTGCGGGGAAATTAGAGACCCAGTACTTC.

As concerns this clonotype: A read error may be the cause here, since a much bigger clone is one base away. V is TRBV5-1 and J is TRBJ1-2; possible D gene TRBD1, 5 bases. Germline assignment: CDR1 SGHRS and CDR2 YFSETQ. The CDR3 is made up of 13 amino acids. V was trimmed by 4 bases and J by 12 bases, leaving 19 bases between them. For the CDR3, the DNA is TGCGCCAGCAGCCCGGACTGGGGCTACGGCGACACCTTC. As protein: CASSPDWGYGDTF.

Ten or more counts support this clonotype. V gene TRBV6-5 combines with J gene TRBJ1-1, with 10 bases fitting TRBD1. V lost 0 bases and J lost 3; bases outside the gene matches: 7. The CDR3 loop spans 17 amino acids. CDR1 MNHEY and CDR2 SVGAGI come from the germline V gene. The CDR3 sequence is CASSYSIRTGGDTEAFF. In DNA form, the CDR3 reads TGTGCCAGCAGTTACTCGATCCGGACAGGGGGGGACACTGAAGCTTTCTTT.

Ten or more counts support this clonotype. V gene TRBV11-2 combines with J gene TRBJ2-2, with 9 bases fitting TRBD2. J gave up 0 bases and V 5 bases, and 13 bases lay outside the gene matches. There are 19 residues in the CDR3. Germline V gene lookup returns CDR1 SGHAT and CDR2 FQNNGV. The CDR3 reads CASSRRGAGGNTNTGELFF. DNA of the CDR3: TGTGCCAGCAGCCGGCGAGGAGCGGGGGGCAATACGAACACCGGGGAGCTGTTTTTT.

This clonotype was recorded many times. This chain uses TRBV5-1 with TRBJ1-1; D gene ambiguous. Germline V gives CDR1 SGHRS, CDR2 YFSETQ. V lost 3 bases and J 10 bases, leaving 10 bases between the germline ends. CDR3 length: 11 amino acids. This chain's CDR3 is CASSSVEGAFF. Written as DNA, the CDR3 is TGCGCCAGCAGCTCCGTCGAGGGAGCTTTCTTT.

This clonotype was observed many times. CDR3 nucleotides: TGTGCCAGCAACTCGGGACAGAACTACGAGCAGTACTTC. Translated: CASNSGQNYEQYF. The chain uses TRBV12-3 or TRBV12-4 and TRBJ2-7, with TRBD1 matching 7 bases. Trimming at V came to 7 bases and at J to 3 bases, leaving 6 bases not matched to a gene. The CDR3 extends over 13 amino acids.

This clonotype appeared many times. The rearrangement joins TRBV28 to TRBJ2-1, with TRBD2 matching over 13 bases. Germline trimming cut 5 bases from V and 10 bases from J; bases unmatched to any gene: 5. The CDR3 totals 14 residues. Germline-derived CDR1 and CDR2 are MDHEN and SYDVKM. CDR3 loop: CASSKLAGGGEQFF. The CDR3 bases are TGTGCCAGCAGTAAACTAGCGGGGGGGGGCGAGCAGTTCTTC.

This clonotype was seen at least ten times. As DNA, the CDR3 is TGCAGTGCTAGAGATCGCGGGAGGGGGCATTACGAGCAGTACTTC. It translates to CSARDRGRGHYEQYF. This rearrangement joins TRBV20-1 to TRBJ2-7; 9 bases match TRBD2. With V trimmed by 0 bases and J by 4 bases, 7 bases remained unmatched. CDR1 is DFQATT, CDR2 SNEGSKA, per germline (reference sequence). This CDR3 has 15 residues.

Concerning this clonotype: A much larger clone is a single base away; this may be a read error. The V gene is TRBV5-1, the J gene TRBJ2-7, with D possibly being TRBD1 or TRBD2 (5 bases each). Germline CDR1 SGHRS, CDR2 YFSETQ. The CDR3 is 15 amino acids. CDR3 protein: CASSAQGQGTDEHYF. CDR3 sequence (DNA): TGCGCCAGCAGCGCCCAGGGTCAAGGGACCGACGAGCATTACTTC.

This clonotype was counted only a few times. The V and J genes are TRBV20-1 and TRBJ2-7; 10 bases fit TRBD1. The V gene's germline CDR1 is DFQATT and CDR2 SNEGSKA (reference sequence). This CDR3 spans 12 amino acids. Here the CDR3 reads CGGQGTTYEQYF. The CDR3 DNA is TGCGGGGGACAGGGGACTACCTACGAGCAGTACTTC.